This paragraph reports one T cell receptor beta chain. No antigen is known for it. This specimen belongs to a study of CD4+ T cells in melanoma. General observations from the study: A reported correlation linked neoantigen-specific CD4+ T cells to CD8+, macrophage and B cell function.

TCRdb keeps only in-frame clones here, not all; method: immunoSEQ multiplex PCR. The table shows some 13,000 clones, with approximately 73% occurring only once. Germline loops: CDR1 GTSNPN, CDR2 SVGIG (reference sequence). V was shortened by 2 bases and J by 0 bases, with 10 bases between the two germline ends. The CDR3 runs 15 residues. The source material was cells from a culture (not recorded whether cultured in vitro). This receptor was obtained from a human donor with melanoma. The chain uses TRBV30 and TRBJ1-4; TRBD1 might be the D (5 bases). CDR3 sequence (DNA): TGTGCCTGGAGTAGGCAGGGAGCAACTAATGAAAAACTGTTTTTT. This codes for CAWSRQGATNEKLFF.